Listed here are 9 T cell receptor beta chains from one sample, sequenced in a study of cytomegalovirus exposure and HLA in healthy donors. This PCR relied on a set of 60 Vbeta primers and 13 Jbeta primers. Clones were read by immunoSEQ multiplex PCR, and TCRdb kept only the in-frame ones, dropping some. The table records about 94,000 clones, around 8% of them present only once. Sample: PBMCs. The source of these receptors is a man aged 50-59 years in good health and CMV-seronegative.

Turning to this clone: At one end, the junction sequence differs from germline, possibly due to a read error. The chain joins TRBV7-2 to TRBJ2-3; D is perhaps TRBD1 (5 bases). The length of the CDR3 is 13 residues. Germline V gives CDR1 SGHTA, CDR2 FQGNSA. The CDR3 here is CASSLVDTGTQYF. The CDR3 region has the DNA TGTGCCAGCAGCTTAGTTGACACAGGTACGCAGTATTTT. The full variable domain, completed using reference TRBV7-2 and TRBJ2-3, is GAGVSQSPSNKVTEKGKDVELRCDPISGHTALYWYRQSLGQGLEFLIYFQGNSAPDKSGLPSDRFSAERTGGSVSTLTIQRTQQEDSAVYLCASSLVDTGTQYFGPGTRLTVL.

The chain has TRBV7-6 and TRBJ2-5, with a weak D call TRBD2 (7 bases). CDR1 and CDR2 from the germline V gene are SGHVS and FNYEAQ. This CDR3 has 20 amino acids. V was pared by 5 bases and J by 5 bases, with 33 bases between. CDR3 in amino acids: CASSPRGSQEGLLGGETQYF. The CDR3 nucleotides read TGTGCCAGCAGCCCCAGGGGCAGCCAAGAGGGACTTCTGGGGGGGGAGACCCAGTACTTC.

This chain joins TRBV27 and TRBJ1-4; tentative D call: TRBD1 (6 bases). Germline V gene sequence: CDR1 MNHEY, CDR2 SMNVEV (reference sequence). CDR3 size: 14 residues. V dropped 6 bases and J dropped 7 bases, with 15 bases sitting between them. CDR3 nucleotide sequence: TGTGCCAGCAGCCGTTTAGGGGGTCTTGAAAAACTGTTTTTT. It is translated as CASSRLGGLEKLFF.

This clone has more than one count but fewer than ten. The V and J genes are TRBV2 and TRBJ1-5, with a possible D match to TRBD1 (6 bases). V gave up 4 bases and J gave up 1 base, with 11 bases separating them. This CDR3 spans 15 amino acids. CDR1 is SNHLY and CDR2 is FYNNEI in the germline V gene. This CDR3 is CASSGEGGSNQPQHF. The CDR3 region has the DNA TGTGCCAGCAGTGGGGAGGGGGGGAGCAATCAGCCCCAGCATTTT.

This clone appeared a few times. This chain uses TRBV7-2 with TRBJ2-7; 11 bases agree with TRBD2. CDR1 is SGHTA, CDR2 FQGNSA, per germline. J was trimmed by 4 bases and V by 6 bases; bases with no gene match: 8. This CDR3 region has 15 residues. The chain's CDR3 is CASSGSGRALYEQYF. The CDR3 nucleotides are TGTGCCAGCAGTGGTAGCGGGAGGGCCTTGTACGAGCAGTACTTC.

The J gene is TRBJ1-2, the V gene TRBV5-5, with D unclear. The CDR3 consists of 14 residues. Germline V gives CDR1 SGHKS, CDR2 YYEKEE (reference sequence). Trimming removed 1 base from V and 5 bases from J, with 12 bases in between. The DNA for the CDR3 is TGTGCCAGCAGCTTGCTAGCCAGCCGATATGGCTACACCTTC. It specifies CASSLLASRYGYTF.

The chain carries TRBV10-3 and TRBJ2-7, with 12 bases lining up with TRBD1. The germline gives CDR1 ENHRY, CDR2 SYGVKD. The CDR3 extends over 14 amino acids. The V segment lost 5 bases and the J segment 9 bases; nucleotides outside the gene matches: 8. CDR3 bases: TGTGCCATCAGTACGGGACAGGGGGCAAAGTGGCAGTACTTC. Protein product: CAISTGQGAKWQYF.

This clone turned up a few times. The rearrangement joins TRBV11-2 to TRBJ1-1, with D possibly TRBD1 on 6 matching bases. CDR1 SGHAT and CDR2 FQNNGV come from the germline V gene. The germline V and J ends were trimmed by 2 bases and 4 bases, with 17 bases remaining between them. The CDR3 loop spans 16 amino acids. CDR3 amino acids: CASSLIGGGSATEAFF. The DNA of the CDR3 is TGTGCCAGCAGCTTAATAGGGGGAGGGAGTGCCACTGAAGCTTTCTTT.

The rearrangement links TRBV28 to TRBJ1-2; 9 bases fit TRBD1. The CDR3 extends over 16 amino acids. V dropped 4 bases and J dropped 2; count of bases not matched to a gene: 8. The germline V gene encodes CDR1 MDHEN and CDR2 SYDVKM. The CDR3 DNA is TGTGCCAGCAGTTCCCCCTCGGGACAGGGAAACTATGGCTACACCTTC. As protein: CASSSPSGQGNYGYTF.